This record concerns one T cell receptor (beta chain) sequence. This clone appeared a few times. This clone's antigen is unknown. No qualities accompany the bases; no much larger clone lies one base away. This sample is part of a study of beta chain features in type 1 diabetes (dated by TCRdb to 2016 to 2019). Background for the entire study: No differences in mean age, gender distribution, total cell number or subset yield were found between patients and healthy donors. A total of roughly 98,000,000 sorted cells were examined across all samples, and RNA yield correlated strongly with the number of cells per subset. The study compared TCRB repertoires of sorted circulating CD4+ T cell subsets between recently diagnosed type 1 diabetes patients and matched healthy donors. Naive and central memory subsets were obtained from all 30 or so donors, but regulatory and stem cell-like memory subsets were isolated from only 8 patients and roughly 8 healthy donors.

The entire amount of isolated RNA was reverse transcribed using the High Capacity cDNA Reverse Transcription Kit, so the sequenced TCRB transcripts were expressed ones. Deep immunoSEQ sequencing was applied to naive, central memory and regulatory T cell samples, giving an average of about 3.6 million total reads per sample. Sorted cells were lysed in RLT buffer and RNA was extracted with DNase-treated RNeasy Micro or Mini kits, depending on cell number. To prevent cross-contamination, every cell subset was processed on its own, while patient and healthy donor samples were processed together. The immunoSEQ multiplex PCR was used to amplify TCRB sequences from cDNA, yielding 87-bp fragments that span the CDR3 region. Sequencing of the amplicons was done on the Illumina HiSeq platform. The study's processing was this. PCR bias was computationally corrected using synthetic template baselines, reads within Hamming distance 2 were collapsed, and singletons that could not be merged were discarded. Reads were aligned to IMGT to assign V, D and J genes, CDR3 length, and insertions or deletions at six rearrangement sites. Within each subset, clonotype counts were normalized to sorted cell number, after which true diversity and Gini coefficients were computed with the tcR R package. Repertoire sharing was quantified using the overlap coefficient calculated on TCRB nucleotide sequences. As a proxy for the pre-selection repertoire, out-of-frame TCRB sequences from naive cells were analyzed. Held by TCRdb, this immuneACCESS table contains in-frame sequences only and omits some clones. Under half of the omission traces to an unresolved V gene where checked; the cause of the rest is unknown. V and J calls and clone size are given by that table; D and trimming were obtained from the DNA. In this sample the table shows under 250,000 clones, less than 15% of which occur a single time. In total, the top ten clones hold more than 0.02% of the sample.

From each donor, a single peripheral blood sample of about 100 mL on average was drawn into heparinised tubes. Using a panel that included CD45RO, CCR7, CD25, CD127, CD95 and CD27, naive, central memory, regulatory and stem cell-like memory CD4+ T cells were sorted on a BD FACSAria II. Purity was above 95% for every sorted population. PBMCs were isolated immediately by Lymphoprep density gradient centrifugation and stained directly without culture. Samples were stained and sorted in pairs, with one healthy donor and one patient per experiment, so that batch effects were minimized. The germline V gene provides CDR1 SGHVS and CDR2 FQNEAQ. The CDR3 starts with the cysteine, ends with the phenylalanine, and has 17 residues. Just the 51-base CDR3 DNA is kept, in frame starting at base 1. Trimming costs V 5 bases and J 0 bases, and their ends lie 17 bases apart. Overall study outcomes, separate from this receptor: Naive, central memory and regulatory TCRB repertoires appeared to be more similar among patients than among healthy donors. Because small numbers of individuals were included in the HLA sub-analyses, any influence of HLA type on TCRB rearrangement was left unresolved. Shorter templates might be favored by PCR, yet because patient and control samples were amplified and corrected together, any such skew would affect both groups equally. A moderate but significant shortening of TCRB CDR3 length was observed in type 1 diabetes patients in all four CD4+ subsets. At VDJ recombination sites, patients with type 1 diabetes made fewer insertions and deleted more nucleotides, a pattern implying thymic rearrangement abnormalities. Sequencing cDNA rather than genomic DNA could over-represent highly expressing activated cells, although activation and CD3 levels did not differ between groups.

The source material was naive CD4+ T cells from blood. The intended sense of this specimen's cell subset or site label: true naive CD4+ T cells. The receptor was isolated from a woman between 40 and 55 years old in good health. Rearrangement joined TRBV7-8 to TRBJ2-1, and perhaps TRBD2 as D gene, on 6 matching bases. The DNA sequence is given as TGTGCCAGCAGCCCGCGGAGGAGGGTGAGCTCCTACAATGAGCAGTTCTTC. The translation is CASSPRRRVSSYNEQFF. Reference TRBV7-8 and TRBJ2-1 proteins supply the regions before and after the CDR3; the full variable domain is: GAGVSQSPRYKVAKRGQDVALRCDPISGHVSLFWYQQALGQGPEFLTYFQNEAQLDKSGLPSDRFFAERPEGSVSTLKIQRTQQEDSAVYLCASSPRRRVSSYNEQFFGPGTRLTVL.